This TCR beta chain was sequenced in a study of vaccination and CD4 T cells after COVID-19. Study-wide context: Convalescent patients gave post-COVID blood a median about 100 days post-diagnosis, range 35 to 161.

The CDR3 spans 18 residues. As to treatment: approximately 9-day PBMC culture with coronavirus spike peptide pools or control peptides (ViraFEST assay). To note about this clonotype: Its antigen is unidentified.

The study sequenced cultured CD4+ T cell DNA using the Oncomine TCR Beta short-read assay. TCRdb re-called the PCR reads through MiXCR, storing one row per CDR3 protein. This repertoire shows roughly 28,000 distinct CDR3 sequences, about 50% found once; its top ten account for roughly 27%. This material consisted of CD4+ T cells from blood, cultured in vitro, taken before SARS-CoV-2 vaccination. The rearrangement links TRBV21-1 to TRBJ2-5; the D call of TRBD2 is as the table states it, not checked on the DNA. TRBV21-1 has pseudogene status. This sequence was found in a human donor who received a COVID-19 vaccine. The CDR3 loop reads CASSKVLGLADRMWDQYF. Written as DNA, the CDR3 is TGTGCCAGCAGCAAAGTATTGGGACTAGCGGATAGGATGTGGGACCAGTACTTC.